Listed below are T cell receptor beta chains from one sample, sequenced in a study of T cell changes during pregnancy in multiple sclerosis. Method: immunoSEQ multiplex PCR; TCRdb's copy keeps in-frame clones and lacks some. Among 85,000 to 130,000 clones listed, about 89% were seen once. The input for sequencing was peripheral blood, taken before pregnancy. The receptors derive from a female donor with multiple sclerosis, enrolled in a pregnancy study. Each CDR3 is given without its conserved first and last residue.

TRBV28	TRBJ2-7	ASGRTGYEQY
TRBV5-6	TRBJ2-6	ASGRLAERGGANVLT
TRBV7-9	TRBJ2-5	ASSLQDRGPGETQY
TRBV9	TRBJ2-2	ASSVRGLFSTGELF
TRBV19	TRBJ1-1	ASSTIKGGYTEAF
TRBV19	TRBJ2-1	ASSIVRGNEQF
TRBV5-1	TRBJ2-2	ASSLEGRGARELF
TRBV5-8	TRBJ2-3	ASNRVSAGSDTQY
TRBV7-8	TRBJ2-1	ASSLATGSAPVEQF
TRBV5-1	TRBJ1-3	ASSLVGFNRGRRGNTIY
TRBV5-6	TRBJ2-6	ASGRHGANVLT